These 17 T cell receptor beta chains were sequenced from one sample in a study of TIL therapy for anti-PD-1-resistant metastatic lung cancer. Time point given: pre-treatment sample, taken before nivolumab and TIL therapy. Sequencing used immunoSEQ v3. Here immunoSEQ multiplex PCR was the method, and the copy in TCRdb shows in-frame clones only, minus some. The sample includes approximately 22,000 clones, around 71% of them seen just once. This specimen consisted of blood, obtained at baseline. Every receptor here comes from a person between 30 and 80 years old with non-small cell lung cancer.

The V call is TRBV2, the J call TRBJ1-1; the D is unclear. Germline assignment: CDR1 SNHLY and CDR2 FYNNEI. The CDR3 totals 13 residues. Trimming took 7 bases from V and 1 from J, leaving 10 bases between them. Here the CDR3 DNA reads TGTGCCAGCAATACACATACGAACACTGAAGCTTTCTTT. Protein product: CASNTHTNTEAFF.

This chain links TRBV5-1 with TRBJ2-5; 9 bases fit TRBD2. Per germline, CDR1 SGHRS and CDR2 YFSETQ. This CDR3 region has 15 residues. With V trimmed by 2 bases and J by 2 bases, 4 bases remained unmatched. CDR3 sequence: CASSLGTSHQETQYF. CDR3 in DNA: TGCGCCAGCAGCTTAGGGACTAGCCATCAAGAGACCCAGTACTTC.

This clone occurred a few times. This CDR3 reads CASSQGGYQETQYF. The CDR3 nucleotides read TGCGCCAGCAGCCAAGGGGGTTACCAAGAGACCCAGTACTTC. The gene calls are TRBV4-1 and TRBJ2-5, with D hard to call. CDR3 length: 14 amino acids. Germline CDR1 and CDR2: MGHRA and YSYEKL. V was pared by 1 base and J by 0 bases, with 6 bases between.

The rearrangement links TRBV18 to TRBJ2-7; D ambiguous. The V end lost 5 bases, the J end lost 0 bases, and 11 bases lay between the germline ends. The germline V gene has CDR1 KGHSH and CDR2 LQKENI. CDR3 length equals 14 residues. The CDR3 region is CASSEDQSSYEQYF. The CDR3 region has the DNA TGTGCCAGCTCAGAGGACCAGAGCTCCTACGAGCAGTACTTC.

In its sample, this clone was seen a few times. The chain uses TRBV3-1 (or the pseudogene TRBV3-2) and TRBJ2-3; no clear D gene. V lost 4 bases and J 3 bases, leaving 8 bases between the germline ends. The germline gives CDR1 LGHDT, CDR2 YNNKEL (reference sequence). The CDR3 contains 13 residues. The CDR3 region has the DNA TGTGCCAGCAGCCTAATCGGGACAGATACGCAGTATTTT. It yields the protein CASSLIGTDTQYF.

This chain joins TRBV5-4 and TRBJ2-1, with TRBD2 matching 7 bases. There are 12 residues in the CDR3. V trimming: 3 bases; J trimming: 7 bases; junction bases outside the gene matches: 1. Germline V gives CDR1 SGHNT, CDR2 YYREEE (reference sequence). The CDR3 loop reads CASSWGGNEQFF. The DNA for the CDR3 is TGTGCCAGCAGCTGGGGGGGGAATGAGCAGTTCTTC.

The chain uses TRBV30 and TRBJ2-2, with D hard to call. V shed 3 bases and J shed 5 bases, with 10 bases lying between them. Germline V gene lookup returns CDR1 GTSNPN and CDR2 SVGIG (reference sequence). This CDR3 region has 13 residues. CDR3 sequence reads: CAWSARRTGELFF. In DNA form, the CDR3 reads TGTGCCTGGAGCGCACGCAGAACCGGGGAGCTGTTTTTT.

The V and J genes are TRBV9 and TRBJ1-2, with D unclear. The CDR3 is made up of 14 amino acids. From germline, CDR1 is SGDLS and CDR2 YYNGEE. The ends were cut back, 0 bases at V and 0 bases at J, with 6 bases in the middle. The CDR3 spells CASSVVAANYGYTF. CDR3 nucleotide sequence: TGTGCCAGCAGCGTAGTCGCTGCTAACTATGGCTACACCTTC.

The chain is built from TRBV14 and TRBJ2-7; D is perhaps TRBD1 (6 bases). The CDR3 extends over 13 amino acids. V was trimmed by 4 bases and J by 9 bases, leaving 16 bases between them. Germline values: CDR1 SGHDN, CDR2 FVKESK. The CDR3 region is CASSPPTGFGQYF. In DNA form, the CDR3 reads TGTGCCAGCAGCCCACCCACAGGGTTTGGGCAGTACTTC.

This clone has more than one count but fewer than ten. This chain links TRBV18 with TRBJ1-1; tentatively, D is TRBD1 (5 bases). CDR1 KGHSH and CDR2 LQKENI come from the germline V gene. V gave up 2 bases and J gave up 3 bases, with 13 bases separating them. The CDR3 covers 15 residues. The CDR3 spells CASSPYSRGYTEAFF. Here the CDR3 DNA reads TGTGCCAGCTCACCATACTCTCGGGGCTACACTGAAGCTTTCTTT.

The chain joins TRBV29-1 to TRBJ2-7, with no clear D. CDR3 length: 14 residues. Germline V gives CDR1 SQVTM, CDR2 ANQGSEA. Trimming shortened V by 6 bases and J by 1 base, and 16 bases separated the two germline ends. The CDR3 DNA is TGCAGCGTGGGTTCTGACGGGTTTTCCTACGAGCAGTACTTC. It is translated as CSVGSDGFSYEQYF.

The rearrangement joins TRBV29-1 to TRBJ2-7; 8 bases match TRBD2. From germline, CDR1 is SQVTM and CDR2 ANQGSEA. Trimming at V came to 5 bases and at J to 5 bases, leaving 5 bases not matched to a gene. The CDR3 length is 12 residues. Here the CDR3 reads CSVRSGGNEQYV. The CDR3 region has the DNA TGCAGCGTTCGGTCGGGAGGGAACGAGCAGTACGTC.

CDR3 protein: CASSFELGDEQFF. CDR3 bases: TGCGCCAGCAGCTTTGAACTAGGCGATGAGCAGTTCTTC. The chain employs TRBV5-1 and TRBJ2-1; perhaps TRBD2 as D (5 bases). CDR1 and CDR2 (germline): SGHRS, YFSETQ. The V and J ends lost 2 bases and 8 bases respectively, with 11 bases between them. This CDR3 is 13 amino acids long. Full variable domain (remainder filled in from reference TRBV5-1 and TRBJ2-1): KAGVTQTPRYLIKTRGQQVTLSCSPISGHRSVSWYQQTPGQGLQFLFEYFSETQRNKGNFPGRFSGRQFSNSRSEMNVSTLELGDSALYLCASSFELGDEQFFGPGTRLTVL.

This clone came up a few times. The CDR3 region is CASSESGAVQETQYF. CDR3 nucleotides: TGCGCCAGCAGTGAGTCGGGAGCGGTTCAAGAGACCCAGTACTTC. V usage is TRBV10-1 and J usage is TRBJ2-5; perhaps TRBD2 as D (5 bases). Germline V gives CDR1 WNHNN, CDR2 SYGVQD (reference sequence). Trimming shortened V by 0 bases and J by 2 bases, and 10 bases separated the two germline ends. The CDR3 is made up of 15 amino acids.

The genes are TRBV5-1 and TRBJ2-1; 7 bases match TRBD2. CDR1 is SGHRS, CDR2 YFSETQ, per germline. This CDR3 contains 17 residues. The trim removed 0 bases at V and 4 bases at J, leaving 10 bases unmatched. CDR3 in DNA: TGCGCCAGCAGCTTGGCCTACACCAGCGGGGTATACAATGAGCAGTTCTTC. This encodes CASSLAYTSGVYNEQFF.

The chain recombines TRBV4-2 with TRBJ2-1; the D gene is possibly TRBD2 (5 bases). Germline-derived CDR1 and CDR2 are LGHNA and YNFKEQ. V was cut by 0 bases and J by 9 bases, with 12 bases left in between. The CDR3 extends over 14 amino acids. CDR3 amino acids: CASSQDLLAREQFF. Here the CDR3 DNA reads TGTGCCAGCAGCCAAGATCTTTTAGCGCGTGAGCAGTTCTTC.

The chain combines TRBV7-2 with TRBJ1-2; 11 nucleotides match TRBD1. Trimming cost V 3 bases and J 7 bases; bases outside gene matches: 7. Germline assignment: CDR1 SGHTA and CDR2 FQGNSA. This CDR3 contains 15 residues. The CDR3 is CASSLRTGGGSGYTF. The CDR3, as DNA: TGTGCCAGCAGCTTGAGGACAGGGGGCGGGTCTGGCTACACCTTC.